Sequencing of this TCR beta chain was carried out in a study of CD8 T cells in Susac syndrome. Study-wide findings and caveats: The study admitted that it had a relatively small number of individuals in its TCR sequencing and HLA analysis.

CDR1 is SQVTM, CDR2 ANQGSEA, per germline. The CDR3 is made up of 13 amino acids. V lost 6 bases to trimming and J lost 10 bases; unmatched junction nucleotides: 7. RNA in amounts of roughly 0.5 to 1 ug was reverse transcribed with random hexamers. The method of amplification for TCR beta CDR3 was immunoSEQ multiplex PCR, covering 54 Vbeta and 13 Jbeta. TCRdb analysed the immunoSEQ multiplex PCR reads with MiXCR anew, one entry per CDR3 protein. The profile shows roughly 180,000 distinct CDR3 sequences, roughly 95% of them singletons. TEMRA cells were FACS-enriched and CD8+ and CD4+ T cells negatively isolated. Details on this clonotype: Its specificity is not known.

Input material: CD4+ T cells from PBMCs. V usage is TRBV29-1 and J usage is TRBJ2-1; the match to TRBD2 covers 12 bases. This TCR was recovered from a human donor in good health. CDR3 coding DNA: TGCAGCGTCGGTCGGACTAGCGGGAAGGAGCAGTTCTTC. Translating it yields CSVGRTSGKEQFF.